This TCR beta chain was identified in a study of identical twins. No donor was unhealthy or non-Caucasian. MiXCR, applied by TCRdb to the 5' RACE reads, yields one record per CDR3 protein. The profile covers roughly 750,000 distinct CDR3 sequences, with over 20% appearing a single time and 4% to 4.5% taken by the ten largest. This clonotype was counted between two and nine times. This sample was shared with a second study, whose subject was T cells expressing NK-cell markers. That paper states: Dominant NKG2C+ clonotypes were found to form roughly 1.0-7.0% of CD8+ T cells in several donors.

The TCR comes from a woman in her late teens or twenties in good health. Sequenced: PBMCs.

The CDR3 reads CASSYGLAGGDSGELFF. DNA of the CDR3: TGTGCCAGCAGTTACGGACTAGCGGGGGGGGATTCCGGGGAGCTGTTTTTT. V is TRBV6-5 and J is TRBJ2-2, with TRBD2 matching 15 bases. The junction had 4 bases not matched to a gene; V was cut back by 2 bases and J by 6 bases. Germline V gene sequence: CDR1 MNHEY, CDR2 SVGAGI. The CDR3 is 17 amino acids.